The 3 T cell receptor beta chains reported below all come from one sample, sequenced in a study of T cell clonotyping in hematopoietic cell transplantation. TCRdb keeps only in-frame clones here, not all; method: immunoSEQ multiplex PCR. The sample has more than 6,000 clones, around 37% seen once. Sample: peripheral blood mononuclear cells, taken 30 days after allogeneic stem cell transplant. Receptors were obtained from a female patient between 60 and 69 years old who had an allogeneic stem cell transplant, so the T cells may come from the graft donor. Some clones in this sample may be carry-over from other donors' samples.

The table lists this clone with a few counts. The chain joins TRBV6-5 to TRBJ1-2; 8 bases fit TRBD1. Germline CDR1 MNHEY, CDR2 SVGAGI. V lost 6 bases and J lost 4; bases outside the gene matches: 7. The length of the CDR3 is 14 residues. As DNA, the CDR3 is TGTGCCAGCAGGGCCGGGACAGGATTCTATGGCTACACCTTC. Its protein is CASRAGTGFYGYTF.

The count of this clone is one. The J gene is TRBJ1-2, the V gene TRBV30, with a tentative D call TRBD1 (5 bases). Germline CDR1 reads GTSNPN; CDR2 reads SVGIG (reference sequence). The CDR3 is 14 residues long. Trimming stripped 0 bases from V and 7 bases from J, with 15 bases between. The CDR3 bases are TGTGCCTGGAGTGTAGGGACGATGGATGGTGGCTACACCTTC. Protein product: CAWSVGTMDGGYTF.

The rearrangement joins TRBV6-5 to TRBJ2-5; D gene ambiguous. This CDR3 has 13 residues. Between the trimmed V and J ends, which lost 2 bases and 5 bases, there was a span of 9 bases. From germline, CDR1 is MNHEY and CDR2 SVGAGI. The CDR3 loop is CASSYGVGETQYF. DNA of the CDR3: TGTGCCAGCAGTTACGGGGTCGGCGAGACCCAGTACTTC.